The present entry profiles one T cell receptor (beta chain) with its context. Its target is unknown. Only in-frame clones appear in the TCRdb table, and some are missing; sequencing was by immunoSEQ multiplex PCR. The table lists approximately 120,000 clones, around 89% of them singletons. This sample is drawn from a study of T cell responses to AZD1222 COVID-19 vaccine. Per germline, CDR1 PRHDT and CDR2 FYEKMQ (reference sequence). V gave up 5 bases and J gave up 0 bases; unmatched junction bases: 4. This CDR3 region has 15 residues. General observations from the study: Clonal diversity was possibly underestimated, and the donors were mostly white British, with more females.

The receptor was isolated from an adult in good health. Sample: peripheral blood, taken on day 0 of AZD1222 vaccination. V and J are TRBV13 and TRBJ2-1; 7 nucleotides agree with TRBD1. The CDR3 coding sequence is TGTGCCAGCAGCAGAGACAGGGCCTCCTACAATGAGCAGTTCTTC. It translates to CASSRDRASYNEQFF.